The 21 T cell receptor beta chains below were found in one sample sequenced in a study of cytomegalovirus exposure and HLA in healthy donors. With 60 Vbeta and 13 Jbeta primers, the PCR was carried out. Generated by immunoSEQ multiplex PCR, the TCRdb table keeps only in-frame clones and is missing some. The sample has 150,000 or so clones; the top ten hold approximately 1.5%. Specimen: PBMCs. These receptors originate from a woman aged 50 to 65 in good health and CMV-seronegative.

The V and J genes are TRBV7-9 and TRBJ1-2; 7 bases line up with TRBD1. V was clipped by 3 bases and J by 4 bases; unmatched bases: 8. The CDR3 has 15 amino acids. Germline CDR1 is SEHNR and CDR2 is FQNEAQ (reference sequence). DNA for the CDR3: TGTGCCAGCAGCTTTCAGGGGGGTTACCGCTATGGCTACACCTTC. It translates to CASSFQGGYRYGYTF.

The CDR3 DNA sequence: TGTGCCAGCAGCTTAGGGACGGGTCGAGGGGGCGAGCAGTACTTC. This encodes CASSLGTGRGGEQYF. The rearrangement uses TRBV7-9 and TRBJ2-7; a weak D match, TRBD1 (6 bases). Germline-derived CDR1 and CDR2 are SEHNR and FQNEAQ (reference sequence). The CDR3 length is 15 residues. V lost 1 base, J lost 6 bases, and 16 bases lay in between.

In nucleotides, the CDR3 is TGTGCCAGCAGCTTGGGCCAAGGGGACTATGGCTACACCTTC. Translation: CASSLGQGDYGYTF. J is TRBJ1-2 and V is TRBV5-6; maybe TRBD1 (5 bases). Trimming removed 0 bases from V and 3 bases from J, with 9 bases in between. This CDR3 contains 14 residues. CDR1 and CDR2 (germline): SGHDT, YYEEEE. The variable domain in full, completed from reference TRBV5-6 and TRBJ1-2, reads DAGVTQSPTHLIKTRGQQVTLRCSPKSGHDTVSWYQQALGQGPQFIFQYYEEEERQRGNFPDRFSGHQFPNYSSELNVNALLLGDSALYLCASSLGQGDYGYTFGSGTRLTVV.

V gene TRBV14 combines with J gene TRBJ2-7; possibly TRBD1 for D (5 bases). The CDR3 spans 13 residues. CDR1 SGHDN and CDR2 FVKESK come from the germline V gene. Trimming pared 4 bases from V and 3 bases from J, leaving 10 bases between. The DNA for the CDR3 is TGTGCCAGCAGCCCGCAGGGTCTCTACGAGCAGTACTTC. Translation: CASSPQGLYEQYF.

The V and J genes are TRBV9 and TRBJ1-3, with a tentative D call TRBD1 (6 bases). Between the trimmed V and J ends, which lost 0 bases and 8 bases, there was a span of 12 bases. Germline CDR1 reads SGDLS; CDR2 reads YYNGEE. CDR3 length: 14 residues. Here the CDR3 DNA reads TGTGCCAGCAGCGTAGAGTCAGGGGCGGACACCATATATTTT. Its protein product is CASSVESGADTIYF.

The chain has TRBV4-1 and TRBJ1-3; D is ambiguous. The germline gives CDR1 MGHRA, CDR2 YSYEKL. The CDR3 is 16 residues long. V lost 3 bases and J lost 2, with 14 bases in between. This chain's CDR3 is CASSQSSQEAGNTIYF. The DNA of the CDR3 is TGCGCCAGCAGCCAGTCCTCGCAGGAAGCTGGAAACACCATATATTTT.

For this clone: Sequence at one end of the junction differs from germline and may be a read error. The V call is TRBV7-7, the J call TRBJ2-3, with D possibly being TRBD2 (6 bases). Germline V gene data show CDR1 as SSHAT and CDR2 as FNYEAQ (reference sequence). CDR3 length equals 14 residues. The CDR3 protein is CASSSSGAADTQYF. The CDR3 bases are TGTGCTAGCAGCTCCTCGGGAGCCGCAGATACGCAGTATTTT.

This CDR3 is CAISDRGAGETQYF. For the CDR3, the DNA is TGTGCCATCAGTGACCGGGGGGCAGGGGAGACCCAGTACTTC. The J gene is TRBJ2-5, the V gene TRBV10-3; TRBD2 might be the D (7 bases). Between the trimmed V and J ends, which lost 3 bases and 5 bases, there was a span of 13 bases. CDR1 is ENHRY and CDR2 is SYGVKD in the germline V gene. CDR3 size: 14 residues.

The V gene is TRBV4-2, the J gene TRBJ1-6; TRBD1 might be the D (6 bases). Germline CDR1 and CDR2: LGHNA and YNFKEQ. CDR3 length equals 15 residues. V gave up 2 bases and J gave up 8 bases, with 13 bases separating them. DNA of the CDR3: TGTGCCAGCAGCCAAAACAGGGTTATGGATTCACCCCTCCACTTT. It codes for CASSQNRVMDSPLHF.

The CDR3 is CASSLGPDTQYF. CDR3 bases: TGTGCCAGCAGCTTAGGGCCAGATACGCAGTATTTT. The genes are TRBV7-6 and TRBJ2-3; D unclear. The CDR3 is 12 amino acids. V shed 1 base and J shed 4 bases, with 3 bases lying between them. Germline V lookup: CDR1 SGHVS, CDR2 FNYEAQ.

The chain couples TRBV19 to TRBJ2-7; 10 bases are shared with TRBD1. CDR1 and CDR2 from the germline V gene are LNHDA and SQIVND (reference sequence). V shed 5 bases, J shed 5 bases, and the junction held 6 bases outside the gene matches. This CDR3 spans 14 amino acids. The CDR3 reads CASSLRTGGHEQYF. The CDR3 nucleotides read TGTGCCAGTAGTCTCCGGACAGGGGGTCACGAGCAGTACTTC.

The rearrangement uses TRBV5-5 and TRBJ2-1; 11 nucleotides line up with TRBD2. This CDR3 has 17 amino acids. V dropped 4 bases and J dropped 2; count of bases not matched to a gene: 8. CDR1 SGHKS and CDR2 YYEKEE come from the germline V gene (reference sequence). In nucleotides, the CDR3 is TGTGCCAGCAGCATTCGGGTGACTAGCGGGACCTACAATGAGCAGTTCTTC. It translates to CASSIRVTSGTYNEQFF.

V is TRBV19 and J is TRBJ2-3; D might be TRBD1 (5 bases). Germline V gene data show CDR1 as LNHDA and CDR2 as SQIVND (reference sequence). The V and J ends lost 7 bases and 0 bases respectively, with 11 bases between them. This CDR3 is built from 14 residues. The CDR3 nucleotides are TGTGCCAGTAAGGCAGGGTCTAGCACAGATACGCAGTATTTT. It specifies CASKAGSSTDTQYF.

This chain connects TRBV2 to TRBJ1-4; D gene ambiguous. Between the trimmed V and J ends, which lost 1 base and 8 bases, there was a span of 14 bases. CDR3 size: 15 residues. Germline-derived CDR1 and CDR2 are SNHLY and FYNNEI. The CDR3 sequence: CASSEVGGVGEKLFF. The CDR3 nucleotides read TGTGCCAGCAGTGAAGTGGGCGGGGTAGGCGAAAAACTGTTTTTT.

The rearrangement joins TRBV4-2 to TRBJ2-4; 9 bases agree with TRBD2. Looked up from germline, CDR1 is LGHNA and CDR2 is YNFKEQ. V lost 1 base, J lost 0 bases, and 4 bases stayed unmatched. This CDR3 comprises 17 residues. CDR3 nucleotides: TGTGCCAGCAGCCAAGGGGGACTAGCCCTAGCCAAAAACATTCAGTACTTC. It is translated as CASSQGGLALAKNIQYF.

The rearrangement links TRBV7-9 to TRBJ2-7; D is perhaps TRBD1 (6 bases). Germline CDR1 SEHNR, CDR2 FQNEAQ (reference sequence). CDR3 length equals 16 residues. V was shortened by 5 bases and J by 2 bases, with 19 bases between the two germline ends. The CDR3 sequence is CASSPPNRETPYEQYF. The DNA for the CDR3 is TGTGCCAGCAGCCCCCCTAACAGGGAAACCCCCTACGAGCAGTACTTC.

The chain has TRBV5-4 and TRBJ2-5, with D maybe TRBD2 (5 bases). The CDR3 contains 14 residues. Germline V gene sequence: CDR1 SGHNT, CDR2 YYREEE (reference sequence). With 0 bases removed from V and 7 bases from J, the gap between germline ends came to 13 bases. CDR3 coding DNA: TGTGCCAGCAGCTTGGGAGCGGCCCCTGGGACCCAGTACTTC. It codes for CASSLGAAPGTQYF.

The gene calls are TRBV11-2 and TRBJ2-2; no firm D call. Germline V gene sequence: CDR1 SGHAT, CDR2 FQNNGV. Between the trimmed V and J ends, which lost 1 base and 5 bases, there was a span of 11 bases. The CDR3 sequence is 15 residues long. CDR3: CASSLVGRRTGELFF. In nucleotides, the CDR3 is TGTGCCAGCAGCTTAGTGGGCAGAAGGACCGGGGAGCTGTTTTTT.

The chain has TRBV6-1 and TRBJ1-2; TRBD1 might be the D (5 bases). The germline V gene has CDR1 MNHNS and CDR2 SASEGT. Trimming took off 3 bases at V and 4 bases at J, with 9 bases between the two ends. The CDR3 totals 13 residues. CDR3 residues: CASSDGGVYGYTF. The CDR3 DNA is TGTGCCAGCAGTGATGGAGGGGTCTATGGCTACACCTTC.

The CDR3 nucleotides are TGTGCCAGCATAACCCGCGGTTCCTACAATGAGCAGTTCTTC. Its translation: CASITRGSYNEQFF. V gene TRBV6-1 combines with J gene TRBJ2-1; D is unresolved. The CDR3 runs 14 residues. V was clipped by 7 bases and J by 1 base, with 11 bases between them. Germline-derived CDR1 and CDR2 are MNHNS and SASEGT.

This chain links TRBV5-1 with TRBJ2-5; 14 positions agree with TRBD2. Germline-derived CDR1 and CDR2 are SGHRS and YFSETQ. This CDR3 has 16 amino acids. Trimming removed 4 bases from V and 2 bases from J; junction bases left unmatched: 4. DNA for the CDR3: TGCGCCAGCAGCCTACGACTAGCGGGGGGGCAAGAGACCCAGTACTTC. Translated: CASSLRLAGGQETQYF.